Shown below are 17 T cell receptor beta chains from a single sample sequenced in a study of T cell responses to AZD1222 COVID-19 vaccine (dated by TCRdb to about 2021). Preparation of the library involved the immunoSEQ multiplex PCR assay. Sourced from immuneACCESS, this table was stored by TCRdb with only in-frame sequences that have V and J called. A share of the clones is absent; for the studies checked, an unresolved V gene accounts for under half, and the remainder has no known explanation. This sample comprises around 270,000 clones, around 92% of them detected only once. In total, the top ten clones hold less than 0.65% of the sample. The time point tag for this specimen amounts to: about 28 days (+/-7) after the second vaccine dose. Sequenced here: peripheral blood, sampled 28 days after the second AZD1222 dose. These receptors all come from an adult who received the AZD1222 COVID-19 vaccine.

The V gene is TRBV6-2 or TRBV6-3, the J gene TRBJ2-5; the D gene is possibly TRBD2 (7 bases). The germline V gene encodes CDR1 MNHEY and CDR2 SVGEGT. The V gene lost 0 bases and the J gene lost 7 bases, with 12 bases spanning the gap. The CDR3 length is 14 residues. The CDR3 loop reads CASSYSAGAGTQYF. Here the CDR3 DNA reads TGTGCCAGCAGTTACTCTGCGGGGGCGGGGACCCAGTACTTC.

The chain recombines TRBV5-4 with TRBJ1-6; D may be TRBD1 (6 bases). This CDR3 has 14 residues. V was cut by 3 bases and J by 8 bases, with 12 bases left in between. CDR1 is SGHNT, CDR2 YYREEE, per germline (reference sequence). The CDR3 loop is CASSSQGRYSPLHF. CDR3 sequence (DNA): TGTGCCAGCAGCTCCCAGGGGCGATATTCACCCCTCCACTTT. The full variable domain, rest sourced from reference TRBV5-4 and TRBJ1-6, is ETGVTQSPTHLIKTRGQQVTLRCSSQSGHNTVSWYQQALGQGPQFIFQYYREEENGRGNFPPRFSGLQFPNYSSELNVNALELDDSALYLCASSSQGRYSPLHFGNGTRLTVT.

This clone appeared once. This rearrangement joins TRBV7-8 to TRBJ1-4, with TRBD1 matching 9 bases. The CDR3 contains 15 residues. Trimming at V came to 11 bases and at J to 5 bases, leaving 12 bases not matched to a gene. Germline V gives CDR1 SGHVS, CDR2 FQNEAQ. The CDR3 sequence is CASSPGQGLNEKLFF. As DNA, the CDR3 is TGTGCCTCCTCTCCGGGACAGGGCCTCAATGAAAAACTGTTTTTT.

The CDR3 sequence: CASSGYYGDYGYTF. The CDR3 DNA reads as TGTGCCAGCAGTGGGTACTATGGGGACTATGGCTACACCTTC. V and J are TRBV6-2 or TRBV6-3 and TRBJ1-2; D remains unclear. The CDR3 totals 14 residues. The ends were cut back, 5 bases at V and 3 bases at J, with 13 bases in the middle. The germline V gene encodes CDR1 MNHEY and CDR2 SVGEGT.

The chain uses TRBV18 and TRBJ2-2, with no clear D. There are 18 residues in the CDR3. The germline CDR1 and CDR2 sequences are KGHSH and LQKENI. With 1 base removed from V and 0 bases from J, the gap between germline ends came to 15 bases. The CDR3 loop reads CASSPLGQLGTNTGELFF. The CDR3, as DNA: TGTGCCAGCTCACCACTGGGTCAGTTAGGAACGAACACCGGGGAGCTGTTTTTT.

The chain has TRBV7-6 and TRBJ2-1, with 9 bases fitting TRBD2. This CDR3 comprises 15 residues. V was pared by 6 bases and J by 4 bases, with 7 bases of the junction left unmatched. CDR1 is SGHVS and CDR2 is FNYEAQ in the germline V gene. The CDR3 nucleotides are TGTGCCAGCAGGTCCGGGACTAGCAGTTACAATGAGCAGTTCTTC. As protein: CASRSGTSSYNEQFF.

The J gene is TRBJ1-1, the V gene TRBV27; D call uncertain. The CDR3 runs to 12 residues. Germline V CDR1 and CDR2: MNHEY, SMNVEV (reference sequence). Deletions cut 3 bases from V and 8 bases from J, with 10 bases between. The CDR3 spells CASSFTGREAFF. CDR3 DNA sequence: TGTGCCAGCAGTTTTACGGGCAGAGAAGCTTTCTTT.

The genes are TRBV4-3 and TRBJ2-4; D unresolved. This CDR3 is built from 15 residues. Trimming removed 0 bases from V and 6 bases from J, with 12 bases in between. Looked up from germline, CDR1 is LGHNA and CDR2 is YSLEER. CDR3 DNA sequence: TGCGCCAGCAGCCAAGAAACTACCATTGGAAACATTCAGTACTTC. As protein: CASSQETTIGNIQYF.

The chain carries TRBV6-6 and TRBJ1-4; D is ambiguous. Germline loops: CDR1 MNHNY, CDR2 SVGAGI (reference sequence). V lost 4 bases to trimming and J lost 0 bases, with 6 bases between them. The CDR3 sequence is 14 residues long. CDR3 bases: TGTGCCAGCAGTTGGATACCAACTAATGAAAAACTGTTTTTT. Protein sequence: CASSWIPTNEKLFF.

CDR3 loop: CASSTPPSYGYTF. The DNA for the CDR3 is TGTGCCAGCAGTACTCCCCCCTCCTATGGCTACACCTTC. V gene TRBV28 combines with J gene TRBJ1-2; D is unresolved. Germline CDR1 and CDR2: MDHEN and SYDVKM. V gave up 5 bases and J gave up 4 bases, with 11 bases separating them. The CDR3 has 13 amino acids.

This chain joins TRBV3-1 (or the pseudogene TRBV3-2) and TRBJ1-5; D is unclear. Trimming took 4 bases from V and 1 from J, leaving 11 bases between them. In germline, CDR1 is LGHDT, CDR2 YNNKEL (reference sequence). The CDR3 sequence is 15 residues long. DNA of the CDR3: TGTGCCAGCAGCCCCGGGTGGCAAAGCAATCAGCCCCAGCATTTT. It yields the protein CASSPGWQSNQPQHF.

The CDR3 region is CASSLKAGGHNEQFF. In nucleotides, the CDR3 is TGTGCCAGCAGCTTAAAAGCGGGAGGTCACAATGAGCAGTTCTTC. This chain uses TRBV7-2 with TRBJ2-1; 9 nucleotides match TRBD2. The CDR3 runs to 15 residues. Germline V gene data show CDR1 as SGHTA and CDR2 as FQGNSA. The J segment lost 5 bases and the V segment lost 2 bases, leaving 4 bases of the junction unmatched.

CDR3 bases: TGTGCCAGCAGTTTATCCAGGGATAGCAATCAGCCCCAGCATTTT. Its protein is CASSLSRDSNQPQHF. This chain connects TRBV6-5 to TRBJ1-5, with D perhaps matching TRBD1 (5 bases). The V and J ends lost 4 bases and 0 bases respectively, with 10 bases between them. Germline V gene data show CDR1 as MNHEY and CDR2 as SVGAGI. CDR3 length equals 15 residues.

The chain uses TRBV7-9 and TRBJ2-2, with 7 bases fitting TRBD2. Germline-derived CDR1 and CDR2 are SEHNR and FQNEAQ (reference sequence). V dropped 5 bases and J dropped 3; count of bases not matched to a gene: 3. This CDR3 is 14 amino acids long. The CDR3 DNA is TGTGCCAGCAGCCGGACTAGAGACACCGGGGAGCTGTTTTTT. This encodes CASSRTRDTGELFF.

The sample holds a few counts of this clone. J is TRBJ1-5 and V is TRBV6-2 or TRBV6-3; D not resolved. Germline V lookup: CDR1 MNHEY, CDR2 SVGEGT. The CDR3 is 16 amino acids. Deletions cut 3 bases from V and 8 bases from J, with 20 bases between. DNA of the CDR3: TGTGCCAGCAGTTATCACCTTGTGAGGAGTACGAAGCCCCAGCATTTT. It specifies CASSYHLVRSTKPQHF.

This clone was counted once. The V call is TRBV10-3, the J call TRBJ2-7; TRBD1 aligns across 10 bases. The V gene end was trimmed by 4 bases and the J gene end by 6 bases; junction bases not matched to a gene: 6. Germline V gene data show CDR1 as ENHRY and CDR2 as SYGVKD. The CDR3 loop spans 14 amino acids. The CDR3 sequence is CAISVGDRGSEQYF. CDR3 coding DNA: TGTGCCATCAGTGTGGGGGACAGGGGTTCCGAGCAGTACTTC.

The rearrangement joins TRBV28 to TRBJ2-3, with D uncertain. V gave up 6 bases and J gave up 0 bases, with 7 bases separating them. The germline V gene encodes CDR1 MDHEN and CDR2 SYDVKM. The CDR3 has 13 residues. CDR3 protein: CASRAASTDTQYF. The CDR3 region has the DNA TGTGCCAGCAGGGCGGCTAGCACAGATACGCAGTATTTT.